This TCR beta chain was identified in a study of blood T cell repertoires in COVID-19 (TCRdb year 2020). General notes on the study: Samples from collaborators originated in the United States, Italy and Spain and spanned both the acute and convalescent phases of COVID-19. The prospective study material was composed of cDNA or gDNA derived from T cells, B-cell-depleted T cells, or PBMCs. Deeply sampled blood TCRbeta repertoires from subjects exposed to, actively infected with, or recovered from COVID-19 were included in the dataset. A freely available public database, intended as a resource for researchers studying the immune response to SARS-CoV-2, is where the repertoires were released. Samples came from the ongoing ImmuneRACE study (first 160 participants) plus 1,254 subjects from 6 global collaborators. Sample metadata almost always included a de-identified subject ID, COVID-19 status, age in years and sex. Where available, HLA class I and class II types were taken from metadata supplied by the sample provider and were not determined by assay-based typing. What the research found in general, with its limitations: The quantity of clinical and demographic metadata differed by source and by participant and was supplied without curation.

The CDR3 spans 14 residues, from the cysteine through the phenylalanine. Just the 42-base CDR3 DNA is kept, in frame starting at base 1. The germline ends are 10 bases apart after V is trimmed by 0 bases and J by 4 bases. CDR1 and CDR2 are read off the germline V gene (reference sequence) as GTSNPN and SVGIG. TCRbeta CDR3 regions were amplified from genomic DNA using the immunoSEQ Assay, a bias-controlled multiplex PCR. Turning to the authors' computational methods: The number of nucleated cells in each sample was estimated from the amplification of reference gene primers within the assay. To quantify the absolute abundance of each unique TCRbeta CDR3 rearrangement, sequence reads were collapsed and filtered. Productive Simpson clonality was computed per sample as the square root of Simpson's diversity index over productive rearrangements. TCRdb obtained this table from immuneACCESS and retained in-frame rearrangements with V and J assigned. These tables miss some clones; where compared with another copy, unresolved V genes account for less than half of the shortfall, and the remainder is unexplained. V and J calls and clone size are given by that table; D and trimming were obtained from the DNA. The sample records 300,000 to 350,000 clones, approximately 89% of which are singletons. Of the sample, roughly 4% falls within the top ten clones.

In Seattle, one collaborating source enrolled patients while the infection was active and tracked those patients longitudinally over the course of disease. Whole blood was collected in K2EDTA tubes by collaborating institutions according to the institutions' own protocols. For TCRbeta analysis, collaborators shipped samples as frozen whole blood, isolated PBMCs, or DNA extracted from either of those sample types. As for this clone: Its antigen remains unidentified. Base qualities are not recorded, but no much larger clone differs from it by a single base.

Sequenced input: peripheral blood. The chain joins TRBV30 to TRBJ2-1; a weak D assignment points to TRBD1 (5 bases agree). The receptor was derived from a woman aged 55-69 years with COVID-19, enrolled during active disease. The sequenced DNA: TGTGCCTGGAGTGTACTACAGGCGTACAATGAGCAGTTCTTC. Translation gives CAWSVLQAYNEQFF.